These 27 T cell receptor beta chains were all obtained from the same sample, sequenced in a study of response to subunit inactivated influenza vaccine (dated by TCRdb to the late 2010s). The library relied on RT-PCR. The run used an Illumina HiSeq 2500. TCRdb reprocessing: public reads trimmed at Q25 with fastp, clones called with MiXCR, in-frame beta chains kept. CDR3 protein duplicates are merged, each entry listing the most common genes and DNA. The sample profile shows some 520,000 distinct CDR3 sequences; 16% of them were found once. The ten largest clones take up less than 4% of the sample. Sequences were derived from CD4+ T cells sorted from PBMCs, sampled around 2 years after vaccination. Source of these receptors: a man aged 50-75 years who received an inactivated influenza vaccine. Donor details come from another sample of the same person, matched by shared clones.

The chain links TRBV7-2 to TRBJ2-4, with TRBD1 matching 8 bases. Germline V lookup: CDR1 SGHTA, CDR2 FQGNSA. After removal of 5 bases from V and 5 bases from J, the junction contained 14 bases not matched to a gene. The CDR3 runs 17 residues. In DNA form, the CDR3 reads TGTGCCAGCAGCGGAGGGGGCGGGGACAGGTGGGAAAACATTCAGTACTTC. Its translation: CASSGGGGDRWENIQYF.

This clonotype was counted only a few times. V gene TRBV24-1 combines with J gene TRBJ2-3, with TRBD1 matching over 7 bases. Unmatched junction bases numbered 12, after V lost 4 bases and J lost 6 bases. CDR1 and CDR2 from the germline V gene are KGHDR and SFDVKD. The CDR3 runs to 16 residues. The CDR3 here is CATSEPTGNTRDTQYF. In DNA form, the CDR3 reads TGTGCCACCAGTGAACCGACAGGGAACACAAGGGATACGCAGTATTTT.

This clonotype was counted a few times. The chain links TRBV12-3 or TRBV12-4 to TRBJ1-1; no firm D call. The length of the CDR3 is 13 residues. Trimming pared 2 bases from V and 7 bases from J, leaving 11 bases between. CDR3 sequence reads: CASSLFGQLEAFF. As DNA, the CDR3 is TGTGCCAGCAGTTTATTCGGCCAGCTTGAAGCTTTCTTT.

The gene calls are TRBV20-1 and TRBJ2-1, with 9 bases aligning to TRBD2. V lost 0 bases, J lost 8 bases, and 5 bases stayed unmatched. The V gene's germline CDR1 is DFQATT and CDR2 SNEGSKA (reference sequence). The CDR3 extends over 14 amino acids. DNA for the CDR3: TGCAGTGCTAGAGATCCTAGCGGGACTTATGAGCAGTTCTTC. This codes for CSARDPSGTYEQFF.

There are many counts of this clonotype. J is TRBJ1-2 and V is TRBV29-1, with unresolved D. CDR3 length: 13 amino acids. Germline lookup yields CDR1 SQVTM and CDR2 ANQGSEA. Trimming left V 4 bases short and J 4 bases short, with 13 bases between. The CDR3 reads CSVVMASGYGYTF. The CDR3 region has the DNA TGCAGCGTTGTGATGGCGAGCGGCTATGGCTACACCTTC.

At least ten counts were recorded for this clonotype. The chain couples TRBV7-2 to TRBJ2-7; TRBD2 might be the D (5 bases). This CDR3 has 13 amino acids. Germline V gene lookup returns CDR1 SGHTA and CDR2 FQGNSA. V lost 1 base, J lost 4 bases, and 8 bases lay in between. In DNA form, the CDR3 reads TGTGCCAGCAGCTTAGGGACTGGGTACGAGCAGTACTTC. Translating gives CASSLGTGYEQYF.

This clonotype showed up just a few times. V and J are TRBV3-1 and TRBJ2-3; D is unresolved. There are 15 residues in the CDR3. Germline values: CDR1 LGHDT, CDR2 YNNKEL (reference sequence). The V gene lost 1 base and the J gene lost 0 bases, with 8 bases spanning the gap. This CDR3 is CASSQVGESTDTQYF. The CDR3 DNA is TGTGCCAGCAGCCAAGTAGGCGAGAGCACAGATACGCAGTATTTT.

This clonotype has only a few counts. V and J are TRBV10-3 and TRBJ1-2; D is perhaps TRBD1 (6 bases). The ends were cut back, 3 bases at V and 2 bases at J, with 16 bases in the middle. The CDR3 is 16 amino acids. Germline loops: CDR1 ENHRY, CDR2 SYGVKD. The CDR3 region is CAISDPGDTRNYGYTF. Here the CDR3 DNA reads TGTGCCATCAGTGACCCTGGGGACACCAGAAACTATGGCTACACCTTC.

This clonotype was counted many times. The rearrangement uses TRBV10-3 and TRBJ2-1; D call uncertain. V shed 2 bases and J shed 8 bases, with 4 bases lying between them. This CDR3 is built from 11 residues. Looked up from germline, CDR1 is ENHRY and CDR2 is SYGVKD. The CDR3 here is CAISEQDEQFF. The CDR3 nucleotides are TGTGCCATCAGTGAGCAGGATGAGCAGTTCTTC.

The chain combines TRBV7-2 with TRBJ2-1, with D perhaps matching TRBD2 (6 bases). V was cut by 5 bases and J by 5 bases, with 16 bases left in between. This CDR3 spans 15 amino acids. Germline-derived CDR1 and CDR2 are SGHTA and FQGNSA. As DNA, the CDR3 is TGTGCCAGCAGCCCCAGACCTTGGGGGGACAATGAGCAGTTCTTC. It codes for CASSPRPWGDNEQFF.

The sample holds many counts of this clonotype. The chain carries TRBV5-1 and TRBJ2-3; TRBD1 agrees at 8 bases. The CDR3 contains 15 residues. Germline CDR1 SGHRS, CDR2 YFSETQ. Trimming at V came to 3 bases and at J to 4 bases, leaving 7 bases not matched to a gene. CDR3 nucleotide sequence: TGCGCCAGCAGCTCAGGACAGGGTGTTCCAGATACGCAGTATTTT. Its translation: CASSSGQGVPDTQYF.

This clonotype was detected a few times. This CDR3 is CSAQRRGGIDTQYF. As DNA, the CDR3 is TGCAGTGCCCAACGCAGGGGTGGAATAGATACGCAGTATTTT. The rearrangement joins TRBV20-1 to TRBJ2-3; possible D gene TRBD1, 6 bases. Germline CDR1 and CDR2: DFQATT and SNEGSKA (reference sequence). The CDR3 totals 14 residues. The V end was cut by 6 bases, the J end by 5 bases, with 18 bases between.

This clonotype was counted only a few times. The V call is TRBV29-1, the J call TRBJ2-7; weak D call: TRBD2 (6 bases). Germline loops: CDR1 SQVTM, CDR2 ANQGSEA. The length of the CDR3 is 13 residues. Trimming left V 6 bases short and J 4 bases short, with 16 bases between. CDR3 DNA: TGCAGCGTAAGTCGGGAGCTTGGGTACGAGCAGTACTTC. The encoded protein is CSVSRELGYEQYF.

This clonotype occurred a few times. The CDR3 DNA reads TGCAGCGTTGTAAGGGATTATGGCTACACCTTC. Its translation is CSVVRDYGYTF. The chain is built from TRBV29-1 and TRBJ1-2, with no clear D. Trimming shortened V by 4 bases and J by 5 bases, and 8 bases separated the two germline ends. CDR3 length equals 11 residues. The germline V gene encodes CDR1 SQVTM and CDR2 ANQGSEA.

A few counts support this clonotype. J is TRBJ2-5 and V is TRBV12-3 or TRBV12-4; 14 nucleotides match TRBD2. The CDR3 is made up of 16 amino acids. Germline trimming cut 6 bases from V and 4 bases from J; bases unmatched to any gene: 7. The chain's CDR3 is CASRAGTSGGPETQYF. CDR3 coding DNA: TGTGCCAGCAGAGCCGGGACTAGCGGGGGCCCAGAGACCCAGTACTTC.

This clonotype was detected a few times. CDR3 DNA sequence: TGTGCCAGCAGAGGGGTGTCTCGAGAGACCCAGTACTTC. Protein product: CASRGVSRETQYF. V gene TRBV7-2 combines with J gene TRBJ2-5; tentative D call: TRBD1 (5 bases). The germline V and J ends were trimmed by 6 bases and 4 bases, with 12 bases remaining between them. This CDR3 is 13 amino acids long. The germline V gene has CDR1 SGHTA and CDR2 FQGNSA.

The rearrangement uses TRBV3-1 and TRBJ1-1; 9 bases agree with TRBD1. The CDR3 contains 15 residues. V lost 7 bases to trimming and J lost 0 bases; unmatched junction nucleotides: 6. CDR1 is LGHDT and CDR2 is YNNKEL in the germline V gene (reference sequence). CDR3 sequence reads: CASKTGTGMNTEAFF. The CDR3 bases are TGTGCCAGCAAGACCGGGACAGGGATGAACACTGAAGCTTTCTTT.

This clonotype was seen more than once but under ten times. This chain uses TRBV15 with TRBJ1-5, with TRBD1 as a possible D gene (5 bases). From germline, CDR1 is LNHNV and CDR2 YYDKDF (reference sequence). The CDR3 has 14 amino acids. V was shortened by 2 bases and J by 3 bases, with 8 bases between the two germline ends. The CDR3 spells CATSRQGTNQPQHF. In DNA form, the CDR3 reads TGTGCCACCAGCAGACAGGGTACCAATCAGCCCCAGCATTTT.

The CDR3 is CASSQRTLLRYTF. The CDR3 nucleotides are TGTGCCAGCAGCCAGCGGACTCTTCTTCGCTACACCTTC. This rearrangement joins TRBV3-1 to TRBJ1-2; D remains ambiguous. CDR1 is LGHDT and CDR2 is YNNKEL in the germline V gene (reference sequence). CDR3 length: 13 amino acids. V dropped 3 bases and J dropped 9 bases, with 14 bases sitting between them.

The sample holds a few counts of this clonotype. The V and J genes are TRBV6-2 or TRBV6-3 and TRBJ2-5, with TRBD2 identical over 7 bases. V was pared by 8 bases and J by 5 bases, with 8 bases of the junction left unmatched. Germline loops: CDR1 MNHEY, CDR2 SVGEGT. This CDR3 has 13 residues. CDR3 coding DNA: TGTGCCAGCCTGCAAGCGGGAAGGGAGACCCAGTACTTC. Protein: CASLQAGRETQYF.

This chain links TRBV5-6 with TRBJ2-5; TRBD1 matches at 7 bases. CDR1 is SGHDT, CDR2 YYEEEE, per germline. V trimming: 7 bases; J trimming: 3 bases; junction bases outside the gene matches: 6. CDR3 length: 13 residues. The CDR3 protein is CASGTGTEETQYF. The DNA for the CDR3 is TGTGCCAGCGGAACCGGGACAGAAGAGACCCAGTACTTC.

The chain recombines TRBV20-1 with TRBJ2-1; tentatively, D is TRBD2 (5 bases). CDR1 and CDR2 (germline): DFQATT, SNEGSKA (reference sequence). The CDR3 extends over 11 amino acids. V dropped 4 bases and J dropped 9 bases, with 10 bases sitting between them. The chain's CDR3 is CSATRGGEQFF. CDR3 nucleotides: TGCAGTGCTACTCGGGGTGGTGAGCAGTTCTTC.

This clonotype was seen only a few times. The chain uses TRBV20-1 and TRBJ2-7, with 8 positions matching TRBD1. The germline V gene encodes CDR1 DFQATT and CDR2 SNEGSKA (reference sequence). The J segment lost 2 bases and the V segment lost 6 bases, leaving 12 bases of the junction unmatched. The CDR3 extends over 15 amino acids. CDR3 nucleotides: TGCAGTGCAGGGCCGGACAGGGCGACTACCTACGAGCAGTACTTC. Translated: CSAGPDRATTYEQYF.

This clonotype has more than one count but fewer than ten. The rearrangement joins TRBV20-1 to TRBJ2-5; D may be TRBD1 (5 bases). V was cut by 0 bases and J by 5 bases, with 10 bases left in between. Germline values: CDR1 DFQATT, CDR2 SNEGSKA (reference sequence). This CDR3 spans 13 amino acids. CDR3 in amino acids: CSARDQDKETQYF. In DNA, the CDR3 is TGCAGTGCTAGAGATCAGGACAAGGAGACCCAGTACTTC.

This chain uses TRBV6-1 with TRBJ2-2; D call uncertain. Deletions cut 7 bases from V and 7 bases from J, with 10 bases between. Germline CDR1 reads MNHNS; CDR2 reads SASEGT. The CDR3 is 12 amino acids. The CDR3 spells CASTRIGGELFF. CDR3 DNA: TGTGCCAGCACCAGAATCGGCGGGGAGCTGTTTTTT.

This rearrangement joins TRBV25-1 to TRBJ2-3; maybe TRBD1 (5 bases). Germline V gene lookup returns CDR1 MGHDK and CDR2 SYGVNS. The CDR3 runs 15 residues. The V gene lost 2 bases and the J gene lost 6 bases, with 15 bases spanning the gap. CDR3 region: CASSEAVRGADTQYF. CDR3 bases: TGTGCCAGCAGTGAAGCTGTAAGGGGCGCGGATACGCAGTATTTT.

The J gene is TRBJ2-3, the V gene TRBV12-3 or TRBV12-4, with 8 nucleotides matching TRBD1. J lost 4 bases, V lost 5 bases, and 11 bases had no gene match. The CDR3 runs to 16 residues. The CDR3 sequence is CASSKYPAGGADTQYF. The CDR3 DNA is TGTGCCAGCAGTAAATATCCGGCAGGGGGCGCAGATACGCAGTATTTT.